This T cell receptor beta chain stems from a study of vaccination and CD4 T cells after COVID-19. Turning to the study itself: Cells received overlapping spike peptides from SARS-CoV-2, HCoV-NL63, HCoV-OC43 and HCoV-229E as stimulation.

This CDR3 comprises 15 residues. Trimming took 5 bases from V and 4 from J, leaving 16 bases between them. Germline CDR1 LNHNV, CDR2 YYDKDF (reference sequence). Stated treatment: approximately nine-day PBMC culture with coronavirus spike peptide pools or control peptides (ViraFEST assay). ViraFEST relied on peptide pools to expand antigen-specific T cells; the TCRs were sequenced afterward. A note on this clonotype: No antigen is known for it.

Study-level points and caveats: Of the reactive clones in convalescent patients, a median roughly 90% showed up only post-vaccination. For SARS-CoV-2-reactive clonotypes, the median went from about 20 to 38, a nonsignificant increase.

The Oncomine TCR Beta short-read assay was applied to DNA of cultured CD4+ T cells. Via MiXCR, TCRdb re-called the PCR reads, giving one row per CDR3 protein. This table has about 19,000 distinct CDR3 sequences, 50% to 70% appearing once. The chain couples TRBV15 to TRBJ2-3; weak D call: TRBD1 (5 bases). The TCR comes from a human donor who had recovered from COVID-19. The input for sequencing was CD4+ T cells from blood, cultured in vitro, taken after SARS-CoV-2 vaccination. The CDR3 DNA reads TGTGCCACCAGCTTAGACAGCATTAACTCAGATACGCAGTATTTT. Amino acids: CATSLDSINSDTQYF. Full variable domain (rest looked up from reference TRBV15 and TRBJ2-3): DAMVIQNPRYQVTQFGKPVTLSCSQTLNHNVMYWYQQKSSQAPKLLFHYYDKDFNNEADTPDNFQSRRPNTSFCFLDIRSPGLGDTAMYLCATSLDSINSDTQYFGPGTRLTVL.